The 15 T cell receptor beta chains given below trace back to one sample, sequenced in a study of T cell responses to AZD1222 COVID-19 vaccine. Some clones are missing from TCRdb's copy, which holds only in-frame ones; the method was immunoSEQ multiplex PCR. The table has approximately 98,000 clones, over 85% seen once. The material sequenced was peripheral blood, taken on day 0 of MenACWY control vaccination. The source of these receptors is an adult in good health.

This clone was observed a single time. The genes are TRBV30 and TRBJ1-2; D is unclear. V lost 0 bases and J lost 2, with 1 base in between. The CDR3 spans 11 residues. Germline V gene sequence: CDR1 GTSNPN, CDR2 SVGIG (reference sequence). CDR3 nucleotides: TGTGCCTGGAGTGTCAACTATGGCTACACCTTC. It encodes CAWSVNYGYTF.

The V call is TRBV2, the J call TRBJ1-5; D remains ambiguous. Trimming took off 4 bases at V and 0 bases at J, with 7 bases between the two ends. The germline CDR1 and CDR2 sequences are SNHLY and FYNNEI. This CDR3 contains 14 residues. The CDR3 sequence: CASSVENSNQPQHF. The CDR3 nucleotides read TGTGCCAGCAGTGTCGAGAATAGCAATCAGCCCCAGCATTTT. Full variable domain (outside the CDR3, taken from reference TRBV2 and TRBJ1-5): EPEVTQTPSHQVTQMGQEVILRCVPISNHLYFYWYRQILGQKVEFLVSFYNNEISEKSEIFDDQFSVERPDGSNFTLKIRSTKLEDSAMYFCASSVENSNQPQHFGDGTRLSIL.

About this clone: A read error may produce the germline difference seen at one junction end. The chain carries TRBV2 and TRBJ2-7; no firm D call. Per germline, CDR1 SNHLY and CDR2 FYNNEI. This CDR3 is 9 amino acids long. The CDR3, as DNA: TGTGCCAGCAGTGGAGGTAGTAACTTC. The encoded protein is CASSGGSNF.

The CDR3 loop is CASRWSGGAGEQYF. In DNA form, the CDR3 reads TGTGCCAGCAGGTGGAGCGGGGGGGCGGGCGAGCAGTACTTC. This chain joins TRBV5-4 and TRBJ2-7, with 10 bases aligning to TRBD2. V was clipped by 5 bases and J by 6 bases; unmatched bases: 8. From germline, CDR1 is SGHNT and CDR2 YYREEE (reference sequence). The CDR3 is made up of 14 amino acids.

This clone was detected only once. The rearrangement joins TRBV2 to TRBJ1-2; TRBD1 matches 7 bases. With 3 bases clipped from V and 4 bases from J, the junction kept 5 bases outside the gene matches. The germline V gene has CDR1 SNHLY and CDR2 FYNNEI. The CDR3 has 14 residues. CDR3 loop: CASSDRQGTYGYTF. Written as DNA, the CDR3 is TGTGCCAGCAGTGACCGACAGGGAACCTATGGCTACACCTTC.

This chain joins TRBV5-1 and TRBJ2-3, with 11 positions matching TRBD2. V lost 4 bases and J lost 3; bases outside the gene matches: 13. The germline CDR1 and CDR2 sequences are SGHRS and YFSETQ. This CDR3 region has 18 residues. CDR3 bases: TGCGCCAGCAGCAGATTAGGGACTAGCGGCTTTCGGACAGATACGCAGTATTTT. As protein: CASSRLGTSGFRTDTQYF.

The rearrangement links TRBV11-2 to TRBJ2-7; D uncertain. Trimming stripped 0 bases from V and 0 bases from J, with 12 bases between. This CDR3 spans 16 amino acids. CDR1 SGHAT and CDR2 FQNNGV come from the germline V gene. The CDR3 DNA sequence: TGTGCCAGCAGCTTAGAGGTGCGGTGGAGCTCCTACGAGCAGTACTTC. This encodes CASSLEVRWSSYEQYF. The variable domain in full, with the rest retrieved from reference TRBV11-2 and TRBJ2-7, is EAGVAQSPRYKIIEKRQSVAFWCNPISGHATLYWYQQILGQGPKLLIQFQNNGVVDDSQLPKDRFSAERLKGVDSTLKIQPAKLEDSAVYLCASSLEVRWSSYEQYFGPGTRLTVT.

CDR3 nucleotides: TGTGCCAGCAGTCCCCAACCCTACGAGCAGTACTTC. The encoded protein is CASSPQPYEQYF. The chain joins TRBV12-3 or TRBV12-4 to TRBJ2-7; unclear D gene. This CDR3 is built from 12 residues. V was clipped by 5 bases and J by 2 bases, with 7 bases between them.

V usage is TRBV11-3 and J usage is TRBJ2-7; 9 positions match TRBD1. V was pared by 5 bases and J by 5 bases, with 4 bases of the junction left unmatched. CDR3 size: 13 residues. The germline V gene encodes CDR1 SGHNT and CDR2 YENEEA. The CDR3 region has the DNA TGTGCCAGCAGCATCGGACAGGGGCACGAGCAGTACTTC. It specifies CASSIGQGHEQYF.

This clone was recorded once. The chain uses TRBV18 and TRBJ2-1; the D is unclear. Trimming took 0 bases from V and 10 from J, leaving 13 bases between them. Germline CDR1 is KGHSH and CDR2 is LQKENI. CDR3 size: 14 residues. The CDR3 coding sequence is TGTGCCAGCTCACCACCATTTCCGGATCTGGAGCAGTTCTTC. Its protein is CASSPPFPDLEQFF.

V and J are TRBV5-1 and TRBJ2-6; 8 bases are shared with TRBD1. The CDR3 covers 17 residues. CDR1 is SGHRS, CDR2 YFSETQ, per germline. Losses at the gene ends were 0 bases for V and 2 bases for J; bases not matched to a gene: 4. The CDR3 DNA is TGCGCCAGCAGCTTGGGGCAGGGGGCGACTGGGGCCAACGTCCTGACTTTC. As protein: CASSLGQGATGANVLTF.

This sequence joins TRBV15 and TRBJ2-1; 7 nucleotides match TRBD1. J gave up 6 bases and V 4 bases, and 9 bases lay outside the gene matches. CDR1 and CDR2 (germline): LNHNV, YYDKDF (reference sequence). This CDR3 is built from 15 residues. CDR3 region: CATSNRDSWGNEQFF. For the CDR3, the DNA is TGTGCCACCAGCAATAGGGACAGTTGGGGCAATGAGCAGTTCTTC. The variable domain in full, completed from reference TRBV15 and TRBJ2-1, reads DAMVIQNPRYQVTQFGKPVTLSCSQTLNHNVMYWYQQKSSQAPKLLFHYYDKDFNNEADTPDNFQSRRPNTSFCFLDIRSPGLGDTAMYLCATSNRDSWGNEQFFGPGTRLTVL.

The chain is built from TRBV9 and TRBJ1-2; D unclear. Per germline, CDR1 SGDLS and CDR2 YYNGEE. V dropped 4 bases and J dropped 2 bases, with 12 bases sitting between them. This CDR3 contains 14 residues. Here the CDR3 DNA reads TGTGCCAGCAGCCCAGCCTTAGGGAACTATGGCTACACCTTC. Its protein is CASSPALGNYGYTF. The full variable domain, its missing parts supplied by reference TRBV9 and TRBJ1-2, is DSGVTQTPKHLITATGQRVTLRCSPRSGDLSVYWYQQSLDQGLQFLIQYYNGEERAKGNILERFSAQQFPDLHSELNLSSLELGDSALYFCASSPALGNYGYTFGSGTRLTVV.

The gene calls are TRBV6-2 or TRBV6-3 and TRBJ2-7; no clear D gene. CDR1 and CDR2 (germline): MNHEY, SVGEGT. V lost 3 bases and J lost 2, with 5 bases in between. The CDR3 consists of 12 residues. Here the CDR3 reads CASSYGTYEQYF. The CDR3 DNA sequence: TGTGCCAGCAGTTATGGGACCTACGAGCAGTACTTC.

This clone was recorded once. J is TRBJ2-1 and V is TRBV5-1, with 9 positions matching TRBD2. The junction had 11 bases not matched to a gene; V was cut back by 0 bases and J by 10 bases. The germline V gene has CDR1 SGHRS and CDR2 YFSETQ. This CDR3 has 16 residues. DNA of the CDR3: TGCGCCAGCAGCTTGGTGCCCAGCGGGGGGAACTGGGAGCAGTTCTTC. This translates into CASSLVPSGGNWEQFF.